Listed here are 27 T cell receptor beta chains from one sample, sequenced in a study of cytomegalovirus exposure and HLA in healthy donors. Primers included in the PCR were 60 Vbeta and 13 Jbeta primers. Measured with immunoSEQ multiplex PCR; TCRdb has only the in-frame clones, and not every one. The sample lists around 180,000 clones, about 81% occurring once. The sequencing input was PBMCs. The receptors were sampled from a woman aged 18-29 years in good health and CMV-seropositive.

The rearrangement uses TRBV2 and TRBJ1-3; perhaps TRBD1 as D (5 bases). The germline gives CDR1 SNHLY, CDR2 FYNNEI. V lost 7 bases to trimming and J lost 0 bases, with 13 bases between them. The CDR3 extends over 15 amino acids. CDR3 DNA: TGTGCCAGCACCCAGGGCCGCAGCTCTGGAAACACCATATATTTT. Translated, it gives CASTQGRSSGNTIYF.

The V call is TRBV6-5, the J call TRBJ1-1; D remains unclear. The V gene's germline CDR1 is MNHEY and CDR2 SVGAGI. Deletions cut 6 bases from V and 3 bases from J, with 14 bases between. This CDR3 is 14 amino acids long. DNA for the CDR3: TGTGCCAGCAGCCCCGAGTGGGGAGACACTGAAGCTTTCTTT. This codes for CASSPEWGDTEAFF.

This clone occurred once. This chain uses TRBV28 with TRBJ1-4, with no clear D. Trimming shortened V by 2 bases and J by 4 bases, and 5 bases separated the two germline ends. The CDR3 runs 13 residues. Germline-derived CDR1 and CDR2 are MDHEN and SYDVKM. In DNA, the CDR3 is TGTGCCAGCAGTTTACCCAGTAATGAAAAACTGTTTTTT. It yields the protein CASSLPSNEKLFF. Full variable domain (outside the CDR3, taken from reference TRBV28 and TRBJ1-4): DVKVTQSSRYLVKRTGEKVFLECVQDMDHENMFWYRQDPGLGLRLIYFSYDVKMKEKGDIPEGYSVSREKKERFSLILESASTNQTSMYLCASSLPSNEKLFFGSGTQLSVL.

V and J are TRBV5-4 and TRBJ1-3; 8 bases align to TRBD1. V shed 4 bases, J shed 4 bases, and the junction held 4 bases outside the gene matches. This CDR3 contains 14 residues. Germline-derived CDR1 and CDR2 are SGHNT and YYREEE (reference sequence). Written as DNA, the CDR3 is TGTGCCAGCAGCCAAAGACAGGGGGGAAACACCATATATTTT. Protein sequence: CASSQRQGGNTIYF. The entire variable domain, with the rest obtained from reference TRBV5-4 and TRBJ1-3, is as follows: ETGVTQSPTHLIKTRGQQVTLRCSSQSGHNTVSWYQQALGQGPQFIFQYYREEENGRGNFPPRFSGLQFPNYSSELNVNALELDDSALYLCASSQRQGGNTIYFGEGSWLTVV.

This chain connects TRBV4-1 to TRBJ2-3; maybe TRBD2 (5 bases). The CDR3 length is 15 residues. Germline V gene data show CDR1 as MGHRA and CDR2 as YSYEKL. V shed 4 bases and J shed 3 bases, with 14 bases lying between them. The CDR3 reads CASSPSWQRTDTQYF. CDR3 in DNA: TGCGCCAGCAGCCCGTCTTGGCAGCGGACAGATACGCAGTATTTT.

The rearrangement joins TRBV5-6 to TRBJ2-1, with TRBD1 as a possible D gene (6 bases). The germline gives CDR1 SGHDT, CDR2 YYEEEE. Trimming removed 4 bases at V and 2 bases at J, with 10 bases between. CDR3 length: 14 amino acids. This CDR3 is CASSLRTAYNEQFF. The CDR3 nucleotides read TGTGCCAGCAGCCTTCGGACAGCCTACAATGAGCAGTTCTTC.

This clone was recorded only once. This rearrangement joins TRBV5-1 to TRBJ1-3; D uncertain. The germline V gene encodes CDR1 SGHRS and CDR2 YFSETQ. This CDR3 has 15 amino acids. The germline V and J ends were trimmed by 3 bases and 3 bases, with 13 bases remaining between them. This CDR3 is CASSSQAGVGNTIYF. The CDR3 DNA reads TGCGCCAGCAGCTCCCAGGCGGGAGTTGGAAACACCATATATTTT.

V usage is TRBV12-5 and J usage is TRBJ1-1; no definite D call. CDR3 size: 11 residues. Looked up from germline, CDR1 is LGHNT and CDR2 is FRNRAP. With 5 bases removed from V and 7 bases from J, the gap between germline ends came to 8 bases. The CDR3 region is CASGPLREAFF. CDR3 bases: TGTGCTAGTGGTCCCCTCCGTGAAGCTTTCTTT.

CDR3 sequence reads: CASRTRTSGETQYF. Here the CDR3 DNA reads TGTGCCAGCAGGACACGGACTAGCGGGGAGACCCAGTACTTC. The chain combines TRBV6-1 with TRBJ2-5, with 11 bases aligning to TRBD2. The CDR3 covers 14 residues. Germline CDR1 and CDR2: MNHNS and SASEGT. Trimming removed 6 bases from V and 5 bases from J; junction bases left unmatched: 5.

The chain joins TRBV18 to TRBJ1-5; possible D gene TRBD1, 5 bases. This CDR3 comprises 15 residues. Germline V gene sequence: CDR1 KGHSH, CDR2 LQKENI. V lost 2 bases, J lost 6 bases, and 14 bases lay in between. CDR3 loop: CASSPVGREGQPQHF. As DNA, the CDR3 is TGTGCCAGCTCACCAGTTGGCAGGGAAGGTCAGCCCCAGCATTTT.

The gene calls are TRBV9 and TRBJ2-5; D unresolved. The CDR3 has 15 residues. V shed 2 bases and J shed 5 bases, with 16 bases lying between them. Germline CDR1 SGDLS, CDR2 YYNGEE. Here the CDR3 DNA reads TGTGCCAGCAGCGTCCGCGCAGAGTCACAGGAGACCCAGTACTTC. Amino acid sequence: CASSVRAESQETQYF.

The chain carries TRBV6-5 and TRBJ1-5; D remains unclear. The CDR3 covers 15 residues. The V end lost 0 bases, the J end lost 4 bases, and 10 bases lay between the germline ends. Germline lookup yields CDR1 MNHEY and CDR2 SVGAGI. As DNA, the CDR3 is TGTGCCAGCAGTTACTCGATTTACGGGAATCAGCCCCAGCATTTT. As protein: CASSYSIYGNQPQHF.

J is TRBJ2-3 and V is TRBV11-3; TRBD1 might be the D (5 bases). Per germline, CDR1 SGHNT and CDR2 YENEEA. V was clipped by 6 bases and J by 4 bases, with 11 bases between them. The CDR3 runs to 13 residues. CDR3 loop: CASRRPGSDTQYF. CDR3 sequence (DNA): TGTGCCAGCAGACGGCCAGGGTCAGATACGCAGTATTTT.

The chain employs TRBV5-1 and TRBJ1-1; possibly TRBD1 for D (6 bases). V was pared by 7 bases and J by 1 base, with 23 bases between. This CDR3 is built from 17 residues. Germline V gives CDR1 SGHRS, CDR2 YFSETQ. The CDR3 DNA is TGCGCCAGCTTACGCGAGATAGGGGGACGGGCGAACACTGAAGCTTTCTTT. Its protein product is CASLREIGGRANTEAFF.

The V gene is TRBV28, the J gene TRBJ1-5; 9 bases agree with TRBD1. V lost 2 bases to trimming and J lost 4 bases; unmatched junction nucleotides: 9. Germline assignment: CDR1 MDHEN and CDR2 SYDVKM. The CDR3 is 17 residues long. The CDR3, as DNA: TGTGCCAGCAGTTTACCCCCGGACAGGGGTTGGAATCAGCCCCAGCATTTT. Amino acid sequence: CASSLPPDRGWNQPQHF.

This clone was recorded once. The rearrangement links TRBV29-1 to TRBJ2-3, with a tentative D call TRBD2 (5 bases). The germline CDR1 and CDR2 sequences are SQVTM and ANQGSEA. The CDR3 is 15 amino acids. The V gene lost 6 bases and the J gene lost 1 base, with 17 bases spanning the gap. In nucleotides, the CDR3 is TGCAGCGTCGCGGGCGCCGTACGTCGCACAGATACGCAGTATTTT. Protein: CSVAGAVRRTDTQYF.

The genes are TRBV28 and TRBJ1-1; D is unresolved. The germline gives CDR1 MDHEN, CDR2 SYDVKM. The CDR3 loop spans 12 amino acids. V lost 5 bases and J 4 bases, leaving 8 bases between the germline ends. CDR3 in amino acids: CASSPPGTEAFF. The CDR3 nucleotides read TGTGCCAGCAGTCCCCCGGGCACTGAAGCTTTCTTT.

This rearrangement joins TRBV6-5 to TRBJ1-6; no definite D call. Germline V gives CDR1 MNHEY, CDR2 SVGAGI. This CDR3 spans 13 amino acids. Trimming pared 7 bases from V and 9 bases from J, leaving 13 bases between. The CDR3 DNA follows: TGTGCCAGCAAGAAAACTTTAGCTTCACCCCTCCACTTT. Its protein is CASKKTLASPLHF.

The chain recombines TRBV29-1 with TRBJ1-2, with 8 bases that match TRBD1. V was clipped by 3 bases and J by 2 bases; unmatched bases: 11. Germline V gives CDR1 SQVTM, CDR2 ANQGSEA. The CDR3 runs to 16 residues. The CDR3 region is CSVDRRTGYGNYGYTF. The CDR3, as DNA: TGCAGCGTTGATAGACGGACAGGGTACGGGAACTATGGCTACACCTTC. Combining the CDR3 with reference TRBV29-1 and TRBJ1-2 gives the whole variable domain SAVISQKPSRDICQRGTSLTIQCQVDSQVTMMFWYRQQPGQSLTLIATANQGSEATYESGFVIDKFPISRPNLTFSTLTVSNMSPEDSSIYLCSVDRRTGYGNYGYTFGSGTRLTVV.

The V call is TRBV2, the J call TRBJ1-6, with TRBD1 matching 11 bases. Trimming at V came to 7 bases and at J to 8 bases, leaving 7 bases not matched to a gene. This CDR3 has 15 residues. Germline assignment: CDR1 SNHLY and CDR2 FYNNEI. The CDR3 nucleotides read TGTGCCAGCACCCTTCGGACAGGGGGCGATTCACCCCTCCACTTT. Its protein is CASTLRTGGDSPLHF.

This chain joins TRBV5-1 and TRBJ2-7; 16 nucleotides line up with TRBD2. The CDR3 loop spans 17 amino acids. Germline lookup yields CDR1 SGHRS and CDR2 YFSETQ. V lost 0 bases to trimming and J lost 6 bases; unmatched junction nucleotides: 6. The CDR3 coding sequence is TGCGCCAGCAGCTTGGGGACGGGACTAGCGGGGGGGCCCGAGCAGTACTTC. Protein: CASSLGTGLAGGPEQYF.

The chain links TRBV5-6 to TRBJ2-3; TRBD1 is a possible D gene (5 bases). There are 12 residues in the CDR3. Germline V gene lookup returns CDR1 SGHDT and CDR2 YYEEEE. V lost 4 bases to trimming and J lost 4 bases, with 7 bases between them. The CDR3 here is CASSPGSDTQYF. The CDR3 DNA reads TGTGCCAGCAGCCCAGGGTCAGATACGCAGTATTTT.

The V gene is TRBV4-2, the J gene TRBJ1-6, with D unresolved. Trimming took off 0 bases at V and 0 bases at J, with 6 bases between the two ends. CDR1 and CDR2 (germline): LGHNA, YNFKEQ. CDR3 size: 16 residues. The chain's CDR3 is CASSQDPGSYNSPLHF. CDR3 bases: TGTGCCAGCAGCCAAGACCCAGGCTCCTATAATTCACCCCTCCACTTT.

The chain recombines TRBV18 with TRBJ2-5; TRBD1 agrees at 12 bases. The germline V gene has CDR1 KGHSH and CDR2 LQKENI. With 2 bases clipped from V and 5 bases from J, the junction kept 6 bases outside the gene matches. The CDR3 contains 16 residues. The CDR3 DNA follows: TGTGCCAGCTCACCAGCCGGGACAGGGGGCCGGGAGACCCAGTACTTC. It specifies CASSPAGTGGRETQYF.

CDR3 protein: CASREPPWTGGTYEQYF. CDR3 coding DNA: TGTGCCAGCAGAGAACCCCCATGGACAGGGGGTACCTACGAGCAGTACTTC. The V and J genes are TRBV6-1 and TRBJ2-7; 10 positions match TRBD1. The CDR3 runs to 17 residues. The germline V gene has CDR1 MNHNS and CDR2 SASEGT. Unmatched junction bases numbered 13, after V lost 6 bases and J lost 2 bases.

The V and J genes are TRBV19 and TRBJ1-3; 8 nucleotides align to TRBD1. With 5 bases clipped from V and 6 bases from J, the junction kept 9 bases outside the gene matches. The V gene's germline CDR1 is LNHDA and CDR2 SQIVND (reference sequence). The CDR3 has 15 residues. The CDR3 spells CASSPIGTGLNTIYF. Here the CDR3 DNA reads TGTGCCAGTAGTCCCATTGGGACAGGCCTAAACACCATATATTTT.

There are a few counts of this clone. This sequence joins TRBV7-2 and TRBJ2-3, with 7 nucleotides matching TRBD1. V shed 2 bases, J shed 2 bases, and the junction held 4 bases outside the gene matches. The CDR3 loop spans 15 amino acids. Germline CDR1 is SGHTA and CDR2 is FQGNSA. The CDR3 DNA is TGTGCCAGCAGCTTACGGGGACAGACCACAGATACGCAGTATTTT. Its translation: CASSLRGQTTDTQYF.